Listed below are T cell receptor beta chains from one sample, sequenced in a study of vaccination and CD4 T cells after COVID-19. TCRdb reprocessed the PCR reads via MiXCR and lists one record per CDR3 protein. The data hold over 10,000 distinct CDR3 sequences, with about 40% observed a single time. No antigen has been assigned to these receptors. Sample: CD4+ T cells from blood, cultured in vitro. These receptors were taken from a human donor who had recovered from COVID-19. CDR3s include the opening cysteine and the closing phenylalanine or tryptophan. The order of the fields is CDR3 DNA, CDR3 protein, J gene, D gene, V gene, clone size. A D gene is named only where the DNA matches it firmly. Size values are once, few and many counts, or a class for expanded clones, and some rows have none.

DNA: TGTGCCATCGGGGGGGCCGGGTCCTACAATGAGCAGTTCTTC; CDR3: CAIGGAGSYNEQFF; J: TRBJ2-1; D: -; V: TRBV10-3; size: few
DNA: TGTGCCAGCAAGGTTGGGGGATACTACGAGCAGTACTTC; CDR3: CASKVGGYYEQYF; J: TRBJ2-7; D: -; V: TRBV2; size: -
DNA: TGTGCCAGCAGCGAATTTAAACCGGCGAGCAATCAGCCCCAGCATTTT; CDR3: CASSEFKPASNQPQHF; J: TRBJ1-5; D: -; V: TRBV6-2/TRBV6-3; size: -
DNA: TGTGCCAGCAGCCCCGATAGGGGTGATACGCAGTATTTT; CDR3: CASSPDRGDTQYF; J: TRBJ2-3; D: -; V: TRBV7-2; size: -
DNA: TGCAGTGCTAGGACCGGTGGCTACACCTTC; CDR3: CSARTGGYTF; J: TRBJ1-2; D: -; V: TRBV20-1; size: few
DNA: TGTGCCACCAGTGACCGACTTAGGGGGTACGCCACCGGGGAGCTGTTTTTT; CDR3: CATSDRLRGYATGELFF; J: TRBJ2-2; D: -; V: TRBV24-1; size: few
DNA: TGTGCCAGCAGTCCACTCTCTGCGTTTGGCTATGGCTACACCTTC; CDR3: CASSPLSAFGYGYTF; J: TRBJ1-2; D: -; V: TRBV6-1; size: -
DNA: TGCGCCAGCAGCCTCGGTGGGCCCTCCTACGAGCAGTACTTC; CDR3: CASSLGGPSYEQYF; J: TRBJ2-7; D: -; V: TRBV4-1; size: once
DNA: TGTGCCAGCAGTCTACTACAGTCGAGACAGGGTCACGGCTACACCTTC; CDR3: CASSLLQSRQGHGYTF; J: TRBJ1-2; D: TRBD1; V: TRBV6-2/TRBV6-3; size: large
DNA: TGTGCCAGCAGTGAAACCAAGAATGTAGGCAATGAGCAGTTCTTC; CDR3: CASSETKNVGNEQFF; J: TRBJ2-1; D: -; V: TRBV25-1; size: few
DNA: TGCAGTGCTGAGAGTACCGGGACAGGGGGGAATGGCTACACCTTC; CDR3: CSAESTGTGGNGYTF; J: TRBJ1-2; D: TRBD1; V: TRBV20-1; size: medium-sized
DNA: TGTGCCAGCACCCTAGCGGGAGGGACCTACGAGCAGTACTTC; CDR3: CASTLAGGTYEQYF; J: TRBJ2-7; D: TRBD2; V: TRBV7-8; size: medium-sized
DNA: TGTGCCAGCATCCCACCCGGGACAGGGGGAAACACCATATATTTT; CDR3: CASIPPGTGGNTIYF; J: TRBJ1-3; D: TRBD1; V: TRBV6-1; size: -
DNA: TGTGCCAGCAATAACGGGGGTGCAGGGCGTAGTTTTGTTGGCTACACCTTC; CDR3: CASNNGGAGRSFVGYTF; J: TRBJ1-2; D: -; V: TRBV21-1; size: -
DNA: TGTGCCAGTAGTCCCGACAGGGGGTTCGGCGCCAAAAACATTCAGTACTTC; CDR3: CASSPDRGFGAKNIQYF; J: TRBJ2-4; D: TRBD1; V: TRBV19; size: few
DNA: TGTGCCTGGAGGGCGACAGGGGGAGCTTTCTTT; CDR3: CAWRATGGAFF; J: TRBJ1-1; D: TRBD1; V: TRBV30; size: -
DNA: TGCAGCGTTGCGGCCGGGACACACACTGAAGCTTTCTTT; CDR3: CSVAAGTHTEAFF; J: TRBJ1-1; D: -; V: TRBV29-1; size: medium-sized
DNA: TGCAGTGCTAAAAAGGGGGCCTATGGCTACACCTTC; CDR3: CSAKKGAYGYTF; J: TRBJ1-2; D: TRBD1; V: TRBV20-1; size: few
DNA: TGCAGTGCCGCGGACCGCGGGGGGTCGGTCACCGGGGAGCTGTTTTTT; CDR3: CSAADRGGSVTGELFF; J: TRBJ2-2; D: TRBD2; V: TRBV20-1; size: -
DNA: TGTGCCAGTAGTGCGGGGTGGGCCACTGAAGCTTTCTTT; CDR3: CASSAGWATEAFF; J: TRBJ1-1; D: -; V: TRBV19; size: -
DNA: TGTGCCATCAGTGAAGGACAGGGGAACAATCAGCCCCAGCATTTT; CDR3: CAISEGQGNNQPQHF; J: TRBJ1-5; D: TRBD1; V: TRBV10-3; size: -
DNA: TGTGCCAGCACCCCCGGCAGGGGCGGCGAAGCTTTCTTT; CDR3: CASTPGRGGEAFF; J: TRBJ1-1; D: -; V: TRBV7-8; size: once
DNA: TGTGCCAGTAGCATAGGAAGGGTGAGAATGAACACTGAAGCTTTCTTT; CDR3: CASSIGRVRMNTEAFF; J: TRBJ1-1; D: -; V: TRBV19; size: -
DNA: TGCAGTGCTAGCAGCGGGGTGGGCGGAAACACCATATATTTT; CDR3: CSASSGVGGNTIYF; J: TRBJ1-3; D: -; V: TRBV20-1; size: few
DNA: TGTGCCAGCAGTGAAGCGGCCGGGGGCGTTGACGAGCAGTACTTC; CDR3: CASSEAAGGVDEQYF; J: TRBJ2-7; D: -; V: TRBV6-1; size: -
DNA: TGTGCCAGCAGTTACAGGCAGGGAAGGGACTATGGCTACACCTTC; CDR3: CASSYRQGRDYGYTF; J: TRBJ1-2; D: -; V: TRBV6-5; size: -
DNA: TGTGCCAGCAGATTTAACAGGGGGAGCTCCTACGAGCAGTACTTC; CDR3: CASRFNRGSSYEQYF; J: TRBJ2-7; D: TRBD1; V: TRBV2; size: -
DNA: TGTGCCAGCAGGTTGGGACAGACCCACTACGAGCAGTACTTC; CDR3: CASRLGQTHYEQYF; J: TRBJ2-7; D: TRBD1; V: TRBV6-1; size: -
DNA: TGTGCCAGCAGCGCCCAGGGATCTCCCTCGTTCAAGTCACCCCTCCACTTT; CDR3: CASSAQGSPSFKSPLHF; J: TRBJ1-6; D: -; V: TRBV7-8; size: few
DNA: TGTGCCAGCAGCTTAGCGGGTCTACGTTACACAGATACGCAGTATTTT; CDR3: CASSLAGLRYTDTQYF; J: TRBJ2-3; D: -; V: TRBV7-9; size: few
DNA: TGCGCCAGCAGCCTAGGTGGAAGCGGCTCCTACAATGAGCAGTTCTTC; CDR3: CASSLGGSGSYNEQFF; J: TRBJ2-1; D: -; V: TRBV5-1; size: few
DNA: TGTGCCACCAGTGATCTAGCGGGGGGGCCAGATACGCAGTATTTT; CDR3: CATSDLAGGPDTQYF; J: TRBJ2-3; D: TRBD2; V: TRBV24-1; size: few
DNA: TGTGCCAGCAGCTTTACCGACGGAACAGGGGGCACTGAAGCTTTCTTT; CDR3: CASSFTDGTGGTEAFF; J: TRBJ1-1; D: TRBD1; V: TRBV27; size: once
DNA: TGTGCCTGGAGGGACGTAGCACCCTATGACTACACCTTC; CDR3: CAWRDVAPYDYTF; J: TRBJ1-2; D: -; V: TRBV30; size: -
DNA: TGTGCCAGCAGCTTAGGCGGGAGCTACACAGATACGCAGTATTTT; CDR3: CASSLGGSYTDTQYF; J: TRBJ2-3; D: TRBD2; V: TRBV7-8; size: -
DNA: TGCAGTGCCTTGGGGAGGGACAGCCGTAATTCACCCCTCCACTTT; CDR3: CSALGRDSRNSPLHF; J: TRBJ1-6; D: TRBD1; V: TRBV20-1; size: -
DNA: TGTGCCAGCAGCTTAGAGACGGGGCCCGCCTACGAGCAGTACTTC; CDR3: CASSLETGPAYEQYF; J: TRBJ2-7; D: -; V: TRBV7-2; size: -